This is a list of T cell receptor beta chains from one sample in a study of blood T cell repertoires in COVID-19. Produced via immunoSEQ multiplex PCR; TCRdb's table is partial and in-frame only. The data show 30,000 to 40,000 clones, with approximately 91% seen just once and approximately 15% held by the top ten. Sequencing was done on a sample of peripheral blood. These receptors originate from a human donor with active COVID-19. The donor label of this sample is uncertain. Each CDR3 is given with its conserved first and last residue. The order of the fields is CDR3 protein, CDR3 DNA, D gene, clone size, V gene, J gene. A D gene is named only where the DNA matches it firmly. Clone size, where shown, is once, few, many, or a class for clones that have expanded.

CDR3: CASKLSRAGGSGTQYF
DNA: TGTGCCAGCAAACTAAGCCGAGCGGGGGGGTCTGGTACGCAGTATTTT
D: TRBD2
size: NA
V: TRBV3-1/TRBV3-2
J: TRBJ2-3

CDR3: CASGGTGWAFF
DNA: TGTGCTAGTGGGGGGACAGGGTGGGCTTTCTTT
D: TRBD1
size: few
V: TRBV12-5
J: TRBJ1-1

CDR3: CASSYFQAHEQYF
DNA: TGTGCCAGCAGTTATTTTCAGGCGCACGAGCAGTACTTC
D: NA
size: NA
V: TRBV6-2/TRBV6-3
J: TRBJ2-7

CDR3: CASSIRLEQFF
DNA: TGTGCCAGTAGTATTAGATTGGAGCAGTTCTTC
D: NA
size: NA
V: TRBV19
J: TRBJ2-1

CDR3: CASSSPPTGNTEAFF
DNA: TGTGCCAGCAGTTCCCCTCCTACAGGAAACACTGAAGCTTTCTTT
D: NA
size: NA
V: TRBV6-2/TRBV6-3
J: TRBJ1-1

CDR3: CASSQVRGRGYYEQYF
DNA: TGTGCCAGCAGCCAAGTCCGTGGGCGGGGGTACTACGAGCAGTACTTC
D: TRBD2
size: few
V: TRBV14
J: TRBJ2-7

CDR3: CASSLGTSGNTIYF
DNA: TGTGCCAGCAGTTTGGGGACTTCCGGAAACACCATATATTTT
D: NA
size: NA
V: TRBV27
J: TRBJ1-3

CDR3: CASSLIRGDLYF
DNA: TGTGCCAGCAGCTTAATCCGGGGGGACTTATATTTT
D: TRBD2
size: NA
V: TRBV7-3
J: TRBJ2-3

CDR3: CASSLSAQRNTEAFF
DNA: TGTGCCAGCAGTTTATCTGCCCAGCGGAACACTGAAGCTTTCTTT
D: NA
size: once
V: TRBV27
J: TRBJ1-1

CDR3: CASSYRVNTEAFF
DNA: TGTGCCAGCAGTTACAGGGTGAACACTGAAGCTTTCTTT
D: NA
size: NA
V: TRBV27
J: TRBJ1-1

CDR3: CASSLAAGTGSPLHF
DNA: TGTGCCAGCAGCTTAGCGGCGGGGACAGGATCACCCCTCCACTTT
D: TRBD1
size: NA
V: TRBV7-2
J: TRBJ1-6

CDR3: CASSTGTSGTGANVLTF
DNA: TGCGCCAGCAGCACGGGGACTAGCGGAACTGGGGCCAACGTCCTGACTTTC
D: TRBD2
size: NA
V: TRBV5-1
J: TRBJ2-6

CDR3: CASSLAAETQYF
DNA: TGTGCCAGCAGCTTAGCGGCGGAGACCCAGTACTTC
D: NA
size: NA
V: TRBV5-5
J: TRBJ2-5

CDR3: CASSLVAANNEQFF
DNA: TGCGCCAGCAGCTTGGTAGCCGCCAACAATGAGCAGTTCTTC
D: NA
size: NA
V: TRBV5-1
J: TRBJ2-1

CDR3: CASSPRPPEQGRNEQFF
DNA: TGTGCCAGCTCACCCAGGCCCCCGGAACAGGGTAGAAATGAGCAGTTCTTC
D: NA
size: NA
V: TRBV18
J: TRBJ2-1

CDR3: CASSIKGAGYGYTF
DNA: TGTGCCAGTAGTATTAAGGGGGCCGGTTATGGCTACACCTTC
D: TRBD1
size: NA
V: TRBV19
J: TRBJ1-2

CDR3: CASSRTTGGLGTEAFF
DNA: TGCGCCAGCAGCCGCACTACGGGGGGCTTGGGGACTGAAGCTTTCTTT
D: NA
size: NA
V: TRBV4-1
J: TRBJ1-1

CDR3: CASSKTGIEAKNIQYF
DNA: TGTGCCAGCAGCAAGACAGGGATCGAAGCCAAAAACATTCAGTACTTC
D: TRBD1
size: NA
V: TRBV5-6
J: TRBJ2-4

CDR3: CASSQQGTANTEAFF
DNA: TGTGCCAGCAGCCAACAGGGGACAGCTAACACTGAAGCTTTCTTT
D: TRBD1
size: NA
V: TRBV6-2/TRBV6-3
J: TRBJ1-1

CDR3: CASSQEHGGNSPLHF
DNA: TGCGCCAGCAGCCAAGAGCACGGGGGAAATTCACCCCTCCACTTT
D: NA
size: NA
V: TRBV4-1
J: TRBJ1-6

CDR3: CASSPRLAGDTGELFF
DNA: TGTGCCAGCAGCCCGCGACTAGCGGGGGACACCGGGGAGCTGTTTTTT
D: TRBD2
size: NA
V: TRBV13
J: TRBJ2-2

CDR3: CASRGTGDTGELFF
DNA: TGTGCCAGCAGAGGGACAGGGGACACCGGGGAGCTGTTTTTT
D: TRBD1
size: NA
V: TRBV9
J: TRBJ2-2

CDR3: CASSSGPAGDNEQFF
DNA: TGCGCCAGCAGCTCTGGACCTGCCGGGGACAATGAGCAGTTCTTC
D: NA
size: NA
V: TRBV5-1
J: TRBJ2-1

CDR3: CASSPRLAGGITNTGELFF
DNA: TGTGCCAGCAGCCCCCGACTAGCGGGGGGGATTACGAACACCGGGGAGCTGTTTTTT
D: TRBD2
size: NA
V: TRBV7-9
J: TRBJ2-2

CDR3: CASSQLGRRTEAFF
DNA: TGTGCCAGCAGCCAACTCGGGAGGCGGACTGAAGCTTTCTTT
D: NA
size: NA
V: TRBV3-1/TRBV3-2
J: TRBJ1-1

CDR3: CASSYSVNGVKQFF
DNA: TGTGCCAGCAGTTACTCGGTGAACGGGGTAAAGCAGTTCTTC
D: NA
size: NA
V: TRBV6-2/TRBV6-3
J: TRBJ2-1

CDR3: CASCRQGRNTDTQYF
DNA: TGTGCCAGCTGCCGACAGGGGAGGAACACAGATACGCAGTATTTT
D: TRBD1
size: NA
V: TRBV2
J: TRBJ2-3

CDR3: CASSQEGLAPAGTQYF
DNA: TGTGCCAGCAGCCAGGAGGGACTAGCTCCCGCGGGTACGCAGTATTTT
D: TRBD2
size: NA
V: TRBV5-4
J: TRBJ2-3

CDR3: CASSVAGVANTGELFF
DNA: TGTGCCAGCAGCGTAGCGGGGGTCGCGAACACCGGGGAGCTGTTTTTT
D: NA
size: NA
V: TRBV9
J: TRBJ2-2

CDR3: CASSPGGGLVDTQYF
DNA: TGTGCCAGTAGTCCCGGGGGGGGGTTGGTGGATACGCAGTATTTT
D: TRBD2
size: NA
V: TRBV19
J: TRBJ2-3

CDR3: CASSETTSGIDNEQFF
DNA: TGTGCCAGCAGCGAGACGACTAGCGGAATTGACAATGAGCAGTTCTTC
D: TRBD2
size: NA
V: TRBV9
J: TRBJ2-1